This record covers a single T cell receptor (beta chain). Its matching antigen is unknown. The CDR3 has 15 amino acids. The V gene lost 2 bases and the J gene lost 8 bases, with 18 bases spanning the gap. Clones were sequenced by immunoSEQ multiplex PCR, and TCRdb holds only the in-frame ones, with some missing. Among roughly 77,000 clones listed, over 85% were seen once. This sample was taken from a study of cytomegalovirus exposure and HLA in healthy donors. Study background: The 100 to 150 validation repertoires used the same platform as the 666 first-cohort repertoires, a later analysis reported.

General study points: Cytomegalovirus association was assigned to more than 150 TCR beta chains. Rare sequences made up most TCRs, while some public TCRs were found in many donors.

This receptor was identified in a woman between 18 and 29 years old in good health and CMV-seronegative. The specimen was PBMCs. The V and J genes are TRBV23-1 and TRBJ1-2; D possibly corresponds to TRBD1 (5 bases). TRBV23-1 is known as an ORF, though its function is uncertain. DNA for the CDR3: TGCGCCAGCAGTCAAAATGGGGCGTTCTATGAAGGCTACACCTTC. Translated, it gives CASSQNGAFYEGYTF.